This TCR beta chain appears in the sequencing data of a study of cytomegalovirus exposure and HLA in healthy donors. CDR3 length: 14 residues. The V gene's germline CDR1 is MNHEY and CDR2 SVGAGI. With 5 bases clipped from V and 4 bases from J, the junction kept 4 bases outside the gene matches. A few counts support this clone. Primers included in the PCR were 60 Vbeta and 13 Jbeta primers. This table comes from immunoSEQ multiplex PCR, and its TCRdb copy is limited to in-frame clones, with some not included. This sample has around 170,000 clones, with 65% to 85% found just once. Sequencing was carried out using PBMCs. V gene TRBV6-5 combines with J gene TRBJ1-4, with 7 bases matching TRBD1. The receptor comes from a girl aged 10 to 17 in good health and CMV-seropositive. This CDR3 reads CASSLTGDNEKLFF. CDR3 DNA: TGTGCCAGCAGTCTAACAGGGGATAATGAAAAACTGTTTTTT.